Each of the 32 T cell receptor beta chains below was sequenced from the same sample in a study of blood T cell repertoires in COVID-19. Assay used: immunoSEQ multiplex PCR; TCRdb lists only in-frame clones, some missing. The sample yields about 140,000 clones, less than 85% seen once. The source material was PBMCs or T cells enriched from blood (not recorded which). These receptors were collected from a young woman who had been exposed to COVID-19.

The genes are TRBV6-5 and TRBJ2-7; tentative D call: TRBD1 (6 bases). The CDR3 covers 11 residues. Germline CDR1 is MNHEY and CDR2 is SVGAGI. The V and J ends lost 6 bases and 9 bases respectively, with 12 bases between them. The CDR3 DNA follows: TGTGCCAGCAGCGCCTGGGGGCGGCAGTACTTC. Translation: CASSAWGRQYF.

The J gene is TRBJ1-1, the V gene TRBV30, with 7 bases aligning to TRBD1. The CDR3 loop spans 13 amino acids. Per germline, CDR1 GTSNPN and CDR2 SVGIG (reference sequence). Germline trimming cut 6 bases from V and 6 bases from J; bases unmatched to any gene: 10. CDR3 sequence (DNA): TGTGCCTGCCCCGGGACAGCCATCTCTGAAGCTTTCTTT. Translation gives CACPGTAISEAFF.

This clone was detected a few times. The CDR3 sequence: CASRTSGSAWETQYF. The CDR3 nucleotides read TGTGCCAGCAGGACTAGCGGGAGTGCGTGGGAGACCCAGTACTTC. V and J are TRBV14 and TRBJ2-5, with TRBD2 matching 12 bases. Germline-derived CDR1 and CDR2 are SGHDN and FVKESK. Trimming took 6 bases from V and 5 from J; bases not matched to a gene: 7. The CDR3 spans 15 residues.

The rearrangement uses TRBV28 and TRBJ2-1, with 10 bases aligning to TRBD2. Germline V CDR1 and CDR2: MDHEN, SYDVKM. V lost 7 bases and J lost 4; bases outside the gene matches: 10. The length of the CDR3 is 16 residues. The CDR3 DNA reads as TGTGCCAGCACCATCGGCCAACTAGCGGGGTACAATGAGCAGTTCTTC. Translated, it gives CASTIGQLAGYNEQFF.

This clone has just a few counts. The CDR3: CASSWDSRNEKLFF. The CDR3 coding sequence is TGTGCCAGCAGTTGGGACAGTCGAAATGAAAAACTGTTTTTT. The V call is TRBV27, the J call TRBJ1-4; the match to TRBD1 covers 7 bases. The CDR3 runs 14 residues. V was pared by 4 bases and J by 5 bases, with 4 bases of the junction left unmatched. Germline V lookup: CDR1 MNHEY, CDR2 SMNVEV (reference sequence).

The gene calls are TRBV6-1 and TRBJ2-5, with D maybe TRBD1 (6 bases). The V and J ends lost 2 bases and 2 bases respectively, with 12 bases between them. From germline, CDR1 is MNHNS and CDR2 SASEGT. The CDR3 totals 15 residues. The CDR3 protein is CASSELGTPQETQYF. Here the CDR3 DNA reads TGTGCCAGCAGTGAATTGGGGACACCACAAGAGACCCAGTACTTC.

V and J are TRBV25-1 and TRBJ2-7; 7 nucleotides align to TRBD1. CDR1 MGHDK and CDR2 SYGVNS come from the germline V gene. The CDR3 sequence is 14 residues long. With 3 bases clipped from V and 9 bases from J, the junction kept 11 bases outside the gene matches. The CDR3 spells CASSDSGQTGGQYF. As DNA, the CDR3 is TGTGCCAGCAGTGACTCGGGACAGACCGGAGGGCAGTACTTC.

This chain links TRBV30 with TRBJ1-6; D is uncertain. Trimming took 6 bases from V and 7 from J, leaving 10 bases between them. Germline V lookup: CDR1 GTSNPN, CDR2 SVGIG (reference sequence). The CDR3 spans 12 residues. The CDR3 DNA is TGTGCCTGCCACACGCCCAATTCACCCCTCCACTTT. Residues: CACHTPNSPLHF.

The chain carries TRBV6-4 and TRBJ2-1; the match to TRBD2 covers 9 bases. V gave up 2 bases and J gave up 8 bases; unmatched junction bases: 7. This CDR3 region has 15 residues. Per the germline V gene, CDR1 is MRHNA and CDR2 is SNTAGT. The CDR3 DNA is TGTGCCAGCAGTGACATAGCGGGAGCGACGGATGAGCAGTTCTTC. Its protein product is CASSDIAGATDEQFF.

In its sample, this clone was seen a few times. The chain combines TRBV5-1 with TRBJ1-1, with 11 bases aligning to TRBD1. The germline gives CDR1 SGHRS, CDR2 YFSETQ. Trimming removed 4 bases from V and 5 bases from J; junction bases left unmatched: 10. This CDR3 spans 16 amino acids. This CDR3 reads CASSLGTGGIWTEAFF. The DNA of the CDR3 is TGCGCCAGCAGCCTCGGGACAGGGGGTATATGGACTGAAGCTTTCTTT.

This chain joins TRBV19 and TRBJ2-1, with 9 bases matching TRBD1. The CDR3 extends over 14 amino acids. Germline loops: CDR1 LNHDA, CDR2 SQIVND (reference sequence). V shed 6 bases, J shed 2 bases, and the junction held 2 bases outside the gene matches. CDR3 bases: TGTGCCAGTAGCACAGGGGGCGCCTACAATGAGCAGTTCTTC. Protein product: CASSTGGAYNEQFF.

This chain links TRBV11-3 with TRBJ1-3, with D possibly matching TRBD1 (6 bases). Germline CDR1 SGHNT, CDR2 YENEEA. The CDR3 is made up of 13 amino acids. V shed 5 bases and J shed 4 bases, with 9 bases lying between them. The DNA of the CDR3 is TGTGCCAGCAGCCCCGACAGGGGAAACACCATATATTTT. Translating it yields CASSPDRGNTIYF.

The CDR3: CASSQIASGTGGRKLFF. DNA of the CDR3: TGCGCCAGCAGCCAGATAGCTTCCGGGACAGGGGGAAGGAAACTGTTTTTT. The chain couples TRBV4-3 to TRBJ1-4, with TRBD1 matching over 11 bases. Germline CDR1 LGHNA, CDR2 YSLEER. The CDR3 contains 17 residues. Trimming took 3 bases from V and 11 from J; bases not matched to a gene: 14.

J is TRBJ2-1 and V is TRBV7-9; TRBD2 matches 13 bases. The CDR3 has 17 residues. The J segment lost 10 bases and the V segment lost 5 bases, leaving 14 bases of the junction unmatched. Per germline, CDR1 SEHNR and CDR2 FQNEAQ (reference sequence). The CDR3 loop reads CASSQGLAGPLQWEQFF. The CDR3 nucleotides are TGTGCCAGCAGCCAGGGACTAGCGGGACCTCTGCAATGGGAGCAGTTCTTC. Looking up the rest from reference TRBV7-9 and TRBJ2-1 gives the full variable domain: DTGVSQNPRHKITKRGQNVTFRCDPISEHNRLYWYRQTLGQGPEFLTYFQNEAQLEKSRLLSDRFSAERPKGSFSTLEIQRTEQGDSAMYLCASSQGLAGPLQWEQFFGPGTRLTVL.

This chain uses TRBV6-5 with TRBJ2-7, with TRBD1 matching over 8 bases. Unmatched junction bases numbered 1, after V lost 3 bases and J lost 0 bases. Germline V gene sequence: CDR1 MNHEY, CDR2 SVGAGI. The CDR3 is 14 amino acids. For the CDR3, the DNA is TGTGCCAGCAGTTATGACAGGGGCTCCTACGAGCAGTACTTC. Protein product: CASSYDRGSYEQYF.

This clone has a single count. CDR3 coding DNA: TGTGCCAGCAGCAAAAGTTCCCTTGGGCAATCTGGGGCCAACGTCCTGACTTTC. Its protein is CASSKSSLGQSGANVLTF. The V gene is TRBV21-1, the J gene TRBJ2-6; the table's D call of TRBD1 was not tested on the DNA. TRBV21-1 is listed as a pseudogene. The CDR3 loop spans 18 amino acids.

The J gene is TRBJ2-7, the V gene TRBV7-9; TRBD1 aligns across 8 bases. The V gene's germline CDR1 is SEHNR and CDR2 FQNEAQ (reference sequence). J gave up 4 bases and V 4 bases, and 6 bases lay outside the gene matches. This CDR3 spans 14 amino acids. The chain's CDR3 is CASSSRQGPYEQYF. DNA for the CDR3: TGTGCCAGCAGCTCCAGACAGGGGCCTTACGAGCAGTACTTC.

The rearrangement links TRBV11-3 to TRBJ2-1; 9 bases line up with TRBD2. Per the germline V gene, CDR1 is SGHNT and CDR2 is YENEEA. V gave up 1 base and J gave up 8 bases; unmatched junction bases: 9. This CDR3 comprises 16 residues. CDR3 nucleotides: TGTGCCAGCAGCTTAGGGGTTAGCGGGAGACGGCATGAGCAGTTCTTC. Its translation is CASSLGVSGRRHEQFF.

This sequence joins TRBV5-1 and TRBJ1-2; a weak D match, TRBD1 (5 bases). The CDR3 spans 15 residues. Germline CDR1 and CDR2: SGHRS and YFSETQ. V was pared by 5 bases and J by 5 bases, with 19 bases between. The DNA of the CDR3 is TGCGCCAGCAGGCAGGGAGGAGGGTCAGGATATGGCTACACCTTC. It translates to CASRQGGGSGYGYTF. Full variable domain (remainder filled in from reference TRBV5-1 and TRBJ1-2): KAGVTQTPRYLIKTRGQQVTLSCSPISGHRSVSWYQQTPGQGLQFLFEYFSETQRNKGNFPGRFSGRQFSNSRSEMNVSTLELGDSALYLCASRQGGGSGYGYTFGSGTRLTVV.

V and J are TRBV19 and TRBJ2-7; TRBD2 might be the D (5 bases). The CDR3 contains 15 residues. Germline V lookup: CDR1 LNHDA, CDR2 SQIVND (reference sequence). Trimming left V 6 bases short and J 5 bases short, with 20 bases between. Here the CDR3 DNA reads TGTGCCAGTAGACGAGGAGGAAACCCAGGCAACGAGCAGTACTTC. It encodes CASRRGGNPGNEQYF. Full variable domain (missing parts from reference TRBV19 and TRBJ2-7): DGGITQSPKYLFRKEGQNVTLSCEQNLNHDAMYWYRQDPGQGLRLIYYSQIVNDFQKGDIAEGYSVSREKKESFPLTVTSAQKNPTAFYLCASRRGGNPGNEQYFGPGTRLTVT.

V is TRBV6-5 and J is TRBJ2-2, with D perhaps matching TRBD2 (5 bases). Germline V gene data show CDR1 as MNHEY and CDR2 as SVGAGI. This CDR3 contains 15 residues. V lost 0 bases and J lost 4, with 9 bases in between. The CDR3 region is CASSYSPGGTGELFF. CDR3 nucleotides: TGTGCCAGCAGTTACTCCCCAGGAGGCACCGGGGAGCTGTTTTTT.

The V and J genes are TRBV5-1 and TRBJ2-4; TRBD2 might be the D (5 bases). V lost 0 bases to trimming and J lost 3 bases, with 13 bases between them. This CDR3 comprises 16 residues. In germline, CDR1 is SGHRS, CDR2 YFSETQ. The CDR3 nucleotides are TGCGCCAGCAGCTTGGGCGTGACTACGAACAAAAACATTCAGTACTTC. Translation: CASSLGVTTNKNIQYF.

The chain joins TRBV27 to TRBJ2-1; D uncertain. Germline V CDR1 and CDR2: MNHEY, SMNVEV (reference sequence). The V end lost 7 bases, the J end lost 5 bases, and 6 bases lay between the germline ends. This CDR3 is 11 amino acids long. The CDR3 sequence: CASKENNEQFF. CDR3 nucleotide sequence: TGTGCCAGCAAAGAGAACAATGAGCAGTTCTTC.

This clone was counted between two and nine times. This sequence joins TRBV6-1 and TRBJ2-2, with 10 positions matching TRBD2. CDR3 length: 17 residues. The germline gives CDR1 MNHNS, CDR2 SASEGT. V shed 3 bases and J 1 base; nucleotides not matched to a gene: 5. The CDR3 DNA follows: TGTGCCAGCAGTGACCCCTGGACTAGCGGGAACACCGGGGAGCTGTTTTTT. Translated, it gives CASSDPWTSGNTGELFF.

The chain has TRBV9 and TRBJ1-3; D gene ambiguous. The ends were cut back, 3 bases at V and 0 bases at J, with 7 bases in the middle. CDR3 size: 14 residues. Germline assignment: CDR1 SGDLS and CDR2 YYNGEE. The DNA of the CDR3 is TGTGCCAGCAGCGCCGAGCGCTCTGGAAACACCATATATTTT. Amino acids: CASSAERSGNTIYF.

This clone was seen only once. This chain joins TRBV24-1 and TRBJ2-1; D may be TRBD2 (6 bases). The V gene's germline CDR1 is KGHDR and CDR2 SFDVKD. Trimming took 1 base from V and 10 from J, leaving 22 bases between them. The CDR3 loop spans 17 amino acids. The CDR3 DNA is TGTGCCACCAGTGATTTCGGGGCAGCGGGCCGGGCTAGGGAGCAGTTCTTC. Its protein product is CATSDFGAAGRAREQFF.

The rearrangement joins TRBV6-2 or TRBV6-3 to TRBJ2-7; 7 bases align to TRBD1. Per the germline V gene, CDR1 is MNHEY and CDR2 is SVGEGT. There are 13 residues in the CDR3. V lost 4 bases and J lost 3; bases outside the gene matches: 3. CDR3 in DNA: TGTGCCAGCAGTTTTGGACAGGTCTACGAGCAGTACTTC. Translating gives CASSFGQVYEQYF.

The gene calls are TRBV2 and TRBJ2-7; possibly TRBD2 for D (6 bases). Germline values: CDR1 SNHLY, CDR2 FYNNEI. This CDR3 spans 13 amino acids. Deletions cut 4 bases from V and 5 bases from J, with 12 bases between. For the CDR3, the DNA is TGTGCCAGCAGTGCGCGGGACCTGGACGAGCAGTACTTC. Its translation: CASSARDLDEQYF.

The chain employs TRBV19 and TRBJ1-1; the D gene is possibly TRBD1 (6 bases). Germline values: CDR1 LNHDA, CDR2 SQIVND (reference sequence). This CDR3 spans 16 amino acids. Deletions cut 6 bases from V and 3 bases from J, with 20 bases between. The CDR3 protein is CASSGLGGDSYTEAFF. CDR3 nucleotide sequence: TGTGCCAGTAGCGGATTAGGGGGAGACTCTTACACTGAAGCTTTCTTT.

The genes are TRBV6-5 and TRBJ1-2; TRBD1 matches 10 bases. The ends lost 6 bases at V and 7 bases at J; junction bases unmatched: 11. The germline V gene encodes CDR1 MNHEY and CDR2 SVGAGI. The CDR3 is 15 amino acids. CDR3 nucleotides: TGTGCCAGCAGACGACCGGGACAGGGGTACGGTGGCTACACCTTC. As protein: CASRRPGQGYGGYTF.

This clone was seen a few times. This chain connects TRBV6-5 to TRBJ2-1, with D unresolved. V lost 1 base and J lost 4, with 5 bases in between. Germline CDR1 is MNHEY and CDR2 is SVGAGI. The CDR3 extends over 13 amino acids. CDR3 in amino acids: CASSYLSYNEQFF. Written as DNA, the CDR3 is TGTGCCAGCAGTTACTTGTCTTACAATGAGCAGTTCTTC.

The chain combines TRBV29-1 with TRBJ1-1, with 10 bases that match TRBD1. Germline V lookup: CDR1 SQVTM, CDR2 ANQGSEA. V dropped 6 bases and J dropped 4; count of bases not matched to a gene: 11. The CDR3 consists of 15 residues. The DNA for the CDR3 is TGCAGCGTCGACTTGACAGGGGGCAGCGGCACTGAAGCTTTCTTT. It specifies CSVDLTGGSGTEAFF. The full variable domain, in which reference TRBV29-1 and TRBJ1-1 provide the parts outside the CDR3, is SAVISQKPSRDICQRGTSLTIQCQVDSQVTMMFWYRQQPGQSLTLIATANQGSEATYESGFVIDKFPISRPNLTFSTLTVSNMSPEDSSIYLCSVDLTGGSGTEAFFGQGTRLTVV.